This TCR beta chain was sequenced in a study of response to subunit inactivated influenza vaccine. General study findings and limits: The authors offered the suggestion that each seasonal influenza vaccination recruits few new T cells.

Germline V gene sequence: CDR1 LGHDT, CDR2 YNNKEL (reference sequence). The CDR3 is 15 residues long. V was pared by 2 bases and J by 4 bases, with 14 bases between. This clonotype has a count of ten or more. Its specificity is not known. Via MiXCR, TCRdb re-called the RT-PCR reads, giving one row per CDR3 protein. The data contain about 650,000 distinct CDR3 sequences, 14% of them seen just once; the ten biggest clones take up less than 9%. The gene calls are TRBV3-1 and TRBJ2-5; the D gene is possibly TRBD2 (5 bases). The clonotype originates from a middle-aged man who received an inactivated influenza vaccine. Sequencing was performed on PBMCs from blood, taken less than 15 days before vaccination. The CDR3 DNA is TGTGCCAGCAGCCAAAGAGGACTCCCGGGAGAGACCCAGTACTTC. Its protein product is CASSQRGLPGETQYF.